Each of the 10 T cell receptor beta chains below was sequenced from the same sample in a study of metastatic and nonmetastatic thyroid tumors (dated by TCRdb to the early 2020s). None of the patients had been given any treatment before thyroid surgery. Receptor libraries were prepared by PCR. The reads were generated on an Illumina HiSeq 4000. TCRdb reprocessing: public reads trimmed at Q25 with fastp, clones called with MiXCR, in-frame beta chains kept. Recorded for this sample are about 27,000 clones; 13% of them occurred a single time. The ten largest clonotypes hold more than 15% of the sample. The material sequenced was blood. All receptors derive from a female donor with papillary thyroid cancer or a benign thyroid nodule (not recorded which). Some clones in this sample may be carry-over from other donors' samples.

This clone has a count of ten or more. J is TRBJ2-3 and V is TRBV7-3; 7 bases map to TRBD2. J was trimmed by 8 bases and V by 5 bases; bases with no gene match: 25. This CDR3 comprises 19 residues. The germline gives CDR1 SGHTA, CDR2 FQGTGA. The CDR3 here is CASSARTRLDLTLSVTQYF. CDR3 nucleotides: TGTGCCAGCAGCGCCCGGACTAGACTTGACCTCACTCTAAGTGTTACGCAGTATTTT.

This clone showed up many times. V usage is TRBV30 and J usage is TRBJ1-4; possible D gene TRBD1, 5 bases. Trimming took 1 base from V and 1 from J, leaving 13 bases between them. This CDR3 has 16 amino acids. Germline V lookup: CDR1 GTSNPN, CDR2 SVGIG (reference sequence). The CDR3 nucleotides read TGTGCCTGGAGTGGGGGACTTCTCGGAACTAATGAAAAACTGTTTTTT. Translation: CAWSGGLLGTNEKLFF.

This rearrangement joins TRBV6-1 to TRBJ1-2; weak D call: TRBD1 (5 bases). The V end was cut by 1 base, the J end by 5 bases, with 17 bases between. Germline CDR1 and CDR2: MNHNS and SASEGT. The CDR3 spans 16 residues. The CDR3 sequence is CASSEVGGGLGYGYTF. The CDR3 DNA is TGTGCCAGCAGTGAAGTAGGTGGGGGTCTAGGGTATGGCTACACCTTC.

This clone was counted ten times or more. The rearrangement joins TRBV18 to TRBJ2-7, with 7 bases fitting TRBD1. Germline trimming cut 3 bases from V and 2 bases from J; bases unmatched to any gene: 4. The CDR3 sequence is 14 residues long. Germline CDR1 reads KGHSH; CDR2 reads LQKENI. CDR3: CASSPPGQTYEQYF. CDR3 nucleotide sequence: TGTGCCAGCTCACCTCCGGGACAGACCTACGAGCAGTACTTC.

V and J are TRBV5-4 and TRBJ1-2, with TRBD1 matching 8 bases. The germline V gene has CDR1 SGHNT and CDR2 YYREEE (reference sequence). The CDR3 totals 16 residues. The ends lost 4 bases at V and 4 bases at J; junction bases unmatched: 12. The CDR3: CASSPPGQDIGYGYTF. CDR3 bases: TGTGCCAGCAGCCCACCGGGACAGGATATTGGCTATGGCTACACCTTC.

This clone has at least ten counts. The genes are TRBV10-1 and TRBJ2-5; maybe TRBD2 (6 bases). Germline V gene lookup returns CDR1 WNHNN and CDR2 SYGVQD (reference sequence). The CDR3 runs to 16 residues. The V end lost 2 bases, the J end lost 2 bases, and 15 bases lay between the germline ends. The CDR3 region has the DNA TGCGCCAGCAGTGAGAGCATTAGCGGCGCACAAGAGACCCAGTACTTC. Translated: CASSESISGAQETQYF.

This clone was picked up many times. This chain joins TRBV28 and TRBJ2-3, with 7 bases lining up with TRBD2. Trimming cost V 6 bases and J 1 base; bases outside gene matches: 13. The CDR3 spans 17 residues. Looked up from germline, CDR1 is MDHEN and CDR2 is SYDVKM. The CDR3 loop is CASSPTSEREGTDTQYF. In DNA, the CDR3 is TGTGCCAGCAGCCCTACTAGCGAGAGGGAAGGCACAGATACGCAGTATTTT. The full variable domain, in which reference TRBV28 and TRBJ2-3 provide the parts outside the CDR3, is DVKVTQSSRYLVKRTGEKVFLECVQDMDHENMFWYRQDPGLGLRLIYFSYDVKMKEKGDIPEGYSVSREKKERFSLILESASTNQTSMYLCASSPTSEREGTDTQYFGPGTRLTVL.

This clone was found many times. The chain joins TRBV27 to TRBJ1-2, with D possibly TRBD1 on 5 matching bases. The CDR3 runs 15 residues. Germline V gives CDR1 MNHEY, CDR2 SMNVEV (reference sequence). V lost 5 bases to trimming and J lost 7 bases, with 20 bases between them. CDR3 nucleotide sequence: TGTGCCAGCAGTCCAGAGACAGACTCGCTCTTTGGCTACACCTTC. It specifies CASSPETDSLFGYTF.

This clone was observed many times. This rearrangement joins TRBV2 to TRBJ2-7; D gene ambiguous. The length of the CDR3 is 14 residues. The V gene's germline CDR1 is SNHLY and CDR2 FYNNEI. V lost 3 bases and J 3 bases, leaving 12 bases between the germline ends. CDR3 nucleotides: TGTGCCAGCAGTGACCCTGACAACGGCTACGAGCAGTACTTC. Translation gives CASSDPDNGYEQYF.

This clone has ten or more counts. The conserved closing phenylalanine or tryptophan is absent in this CDR3, likely reflecting a read error. The CDR3 DNA is TGTGCCAGCCGGGGGGGGTCTGGGGCCAACGTCCTGACTTCC. It codes for CASRGGSGANVLTS. The V call is TRBV6-1, the J call TRBJ2-6, with TRBD2 identical over 8 bases. The germline CDR1 and CDR2 sequences are MNHNS and SASEGT. The CDR3 contains 14 residues. V trimming: 8 bases; J trimming: 1 base; junction bases outside the gene matches: 1.